Given below is one TCR beta chain in context. Assay used: immunoSEQ multiplex PCR; TCRdb lists only in-frame clones, some missing. The repertoire consists of tens of thousands of clones, with about 74% occurring once and the leading ten covering approximately 3.5%. This entry is derived from a study of T cell responses to AZD1222 COVID-19 vaccine. Analysis merged second doses at about 4 or about 12 weeks. Germline CDR1 reads MNHEY; CDR2 reads SVGEGT. Trimming removed 0 bases from V and 4 bases from J, with 12 bases in between. The CDR3 runs to 15 residues. The chain has TRBV6-2 or TRBV6-3 and TRBJ1-2; D may be TRBD1 (5 bases). This TCR came from an adult who received the AZD1222 COVID-19 vaccine. The sequenced sample was peripheral blood, obtained 28 days after the second AZD1222 dose. The CDR3, as DNA: TGTGCCAGCAGTTACTCTCGAGGGGTTGGCTATGGCTACACCTTC. Translated: CASSYSRGVGYGYTF.